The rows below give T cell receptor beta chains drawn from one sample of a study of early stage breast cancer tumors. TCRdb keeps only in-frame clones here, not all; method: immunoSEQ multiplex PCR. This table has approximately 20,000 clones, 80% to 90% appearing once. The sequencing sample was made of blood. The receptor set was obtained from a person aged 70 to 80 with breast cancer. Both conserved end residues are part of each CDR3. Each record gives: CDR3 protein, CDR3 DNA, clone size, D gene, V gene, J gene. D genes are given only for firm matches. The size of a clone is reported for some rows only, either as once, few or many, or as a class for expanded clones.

CDR3 protein: CASSAALDTPNTEAFF
CDR3 DNA: TGTGCCAGCAGCGCGGCCTTGGACACTCCGAACACTGAAGCTTTCTTT
clone size: -
D gene: -
V gene: TRBV9
J gene: TRBJ1-1

CDR3 protein: CASSQGQGTEAFF
CDR3 DNA: TGTGCCAGCAGCCAAGGCCAGGGGACTGAAGCTTTCTTT
clone size: -
D gene: -
V gene: TRBV14
J gene: TRBJ1-1

CDR3 protein: CAWSQKLAGGYEQFF
CDR3 DNA: TGTGCCTGGAGTCAAAAACTAGCGGGGGGGTATGAGCAGTTCTTC
clone size: -
D gene: TRBD2
V gene: TRBV30
J gene: TRBJ2-1

CDR3 protein: CASRVSGGYNEQFF
CDR3 DNA: TGTGCCAGCAGAGTTAGCGGGGGGTACAATGAGCAGTTCTTC
clone size: -
D gene: TRBD2
V gene: TRBV6-1
J gene: TRBJ2-1

CDR3 protein: CASSLWASMNTEAFF
CDR3 DNA: TGTGCCAGCAGTTTATGGGCATCCATGAACACTGAAGCTTTCTTT
clone size: -
D gene: -
V gene: TRBV27
J gene: TRBJ1-1

CDR3 protein: CASSFGGTGGAYNEQFF
CDR3 DNA: TGTGCCAGCAGTTTCGGCGGGACAGGGGGCGCATACAATGAGCAGTTCTTC
clone size: once
D gene: TRBD1
V gene: TRBV28
J gene: TRBJ2-1

CDR3 protein: CASSDGTRLTQYF
CDR3 DNA: TGTGCCAGCAGTGACGGGACTAGACTTACGCAGTATTTT
clone size: -
D gene: TRBD2
V gene: TRBV6-4
J gene: TRBJ2-3

CDR3 protein: CASSHREGRAEAFF
CDR3 DNA: TGTGCCAGCAGCCACCGGGAGGGGAGAGCTGAAGCTTTCTTT
clone size: few
D gene: -
V gene: TRBV7-8
J gene: TRBJ1-1

CDR3 protein: CASSVVGGETQYF
CDR3 DNA: TGTGCCAGCAGCGTAGTCGGGGGGGAGACCCAGTACTTC
clone size: -
D gene: TRBD2
V gene: TRBV9
J gene: TRBJ2-5

CDR3 protein: CASSLFEGGAGEQFF
CDR3 DNA: TGTGCCAGCAGCTTATTTGAGGGGGGGGCAGGGGAGCAGTTCTTC
clone size: -
D gene: -
V gene: TRBV7-6
J gene: TRBJ2-1

CDR3 protein: CASSALTANYGYTF
CDR3 DNA: TGTGCCAGCAGCGCCCTGACAGCTAACTATGGCTACACCTTC
clone size: -
D gene: -
V gene: TRBV7-9
J gene: TRBJ1-2

CDR3 protein: CATSRDLRGNEKLFF
CDR3 DNA: TGTGCCACCAGCAGAGATCTTAGGGGAAATGAAAAACTGTTTTTT
clone size: -
D gene: -
V gene: TRBV15
J gene: TRBJ1-4

CDR3 protein: CASSQEFWQDSHQPQHF
CDR3 DNA: TGCGCCAGCAGCCAAGAGTTCTGGCAGGACAGTCATCAGCCCCAGCATTTT
clone size: -
D gene: -
V gene: TRBV4-1
J gene: TRBJ1-5

CDR3 protein: CASSYQDRAYGYTF
CDR3 DNA: TGTGCCAGCAGTTACCAGGACAGGGCCTATGGCTACACCTTC
clone size: -
D gene: TRBD1
V gene: TRBV6-6
J gene: TRBJ1-2

CDR3 protein: CASSIEALSGANVLTF
CDR3 DNA: TGCGCCAGCAGCATCGAGGCCCTCTCTGGGGCCAACGTCCTGACTTTC
clone size: -
D gene: -
V gene: TRBV5-1
J gene: TRBJ2-6

CDR3 protein: CASTLAYAETQYF
CDR3 DNA: TGTGCCAGCACCCTAGCGTACGCAGAGACCCAGTACTTC
clone size: -
D gene: -
V gene: TRBV28
J gene: TRBJ2-5

CDR3 protein: CASSVVGAGNTIYF
CDR3 DNA: TGTGCCAGCAGCGTAGTTGGAGCTGGAAACACCATATATTTT
clone size: -
D gene: -
V gene: TRBV9
J gene: TRBJ1-3

CDR3 protein: CASSHRGQAQHF
CDR3 DNA: TGTGCCAGCAGCCACAGGGGTCAGGCCCAGCATTTT
clone size: -
D gene: TRBD1
V gene: TRBV5-6
J gene: TRBJ1-5

CDR3 protein: CASSQARGGVHETQYF
CDR3 DNA: TGTGCCAGCAGTCAAGCCCGCGGGGGGGTTCATGAGACCCAGTACTTC
clone size: -
D gene: TRBD2
V gene: TRBV28
J gene: TRBJ2-5

CDR3 protein: CAWTTGGTARNTEAFF
CDR3 DNA: TGTGCCTGGACAACAGGAGGGACGGCCCGGAACACTGAAGCTTTCTTT
clone size: -
D gene: -
V gene: TRBV30
J gene: TRBJ1-1

CDR3 protein: CASSAPFITQYF
CDR3 DNA: TGTGCCAGCAGCGCCCCCTTTATAACGCAGTATTTT
clone size: -
D gene: -
V gene: TRBV9
J gene: TRBJ2-3

CDR3 protein: CASSQARGGRRTGELFF
CDR3 DNA: TGTGCCAGCAGCCAGGCGCGCGGGGGGCGCCGGACCGGGGAGCTGTTTTTT
clone size: -
D gene: TRBD2
V gene: TRBV14
J gene: TRBJ2-2

CDR3 protein: CASSGTGAPTNYGYTF
CDR3 DNA: TGTGCCAGCAGTGGGACAGGGGCCCCTACTAACTATGGCTACACCTTC
clone size: -
D gene: TRBD1
V gene: TRBV9
J gene: TRBJ1-2

CDR3 protein: CASSLDRAGGNTIYF
CDR3 DNA: TGCGCCAGCAGCCTCGACAGGGCGGGCGGAAACACCATATATTTT
clone size: -
D gene: TRBD1
V gene: TRBV5-1
J gene: TRBJ1-3

CDR3 protein: CASSGTGPRNQPQHF
CDR3 DNA: TGTGCCAGCAGTGGCACAGGGCCCCGCAATCAGCCCCAGCATTTT
clone size: -
D gene: -
V gene: TRBV6-1
J gene: TRBJ1-5

CDR3 protein: CASMEGGRQPQHF
CDR3 DNA: TGTGCCAGCATGGAGGGGGGGCGACAGCCCCAGCATTTT
clone size: -
D gene: -
V gene: TRBV2
J gene: TRBJ1-5

CDR3 protein: CAISERPRSPEAFF
CDR3 DNA: TGTGCCATCAGTGAGCGACCGAGGAGCCCTGAAGCTTTCTTT
clone size: -
D gene: -
V gene: TRBV10-3
J gene: TRBJ1-1

CDR3 protein: CASSLRGTGGIPAGYTF
CDR3 DNA: TGTGCCAGCAGCCTCCGGGGGACAGGGGGGATCCCCGCTGGCTACACCTTC
clone size: -
D gene: TRBD1
V gene: TRBV7-8
J gene: TRBJ1-2

CDR3 protein: CASSLTQGKDQPQHF
CDR3 DNA: TGTGCCAGCAGCTTAACACAGGGGAAGGACCAGCCCCAGCATTTT
clone size: few
D gene: TRBD1
V gene: TRBV5-6
J gene: TRBJ1-5

CDR3 protein: CASSRGEGSLNSPLHF
CDR3 DNA: TGCGCCAGCAGCCGAGGCGAAGGTTCCCTTAATTCACCCCTCCACTTT
clone size: few
D gene: -
V gene: TRBV4-1
J gene: TRBJ1-6

CDR3 protein: CASSLNRGRWGYTF
CDR3 DNA: TGTGCCAGCAGCTTGAACAGGGGGCGGTGGGGCTACACCTTC
clone size: -
D gene: TRBD1
V gene: TRBV5-6
J gene: TRBJ1-2

CDR3 protein: CASSSRLAGLLEQYF
CDR3 DNA: TGTGCCAGCAGCTCCAGACTAGCGGGTCTGCTGGAGCAGTACTTC
clone size: -
D gene: TRBD2
V gene: TRBV11-2
J gene: TRBJ2-7

CDR3 protein: CASTGDGQPQHF
CDR3 DNA: TGTGCCAGCACAGGGGATGGACAGCCCCAGCATTTT
clone size: -
D gene: -
V gene: TRBV2
J gene: TRBJ1-5

CDR3 protein: CASSLEGTRMNTEAFF
CDR3 DNA: TGTGCCAGCAGCTTAGAGGGGACAAGGATGAACACTGAAGCTTTCTTT
clone size: -
D gene: -
V gene: TRBV7-9
J gene: TRBJ1-1